One sample yielded the 11 T cell receptor beta chains listed below, sequenced in a study of blood T cell repertoires in COVID-19. Generated by immunoSEQ multiplex PCR, the TCRdb table keeps only in-frame clones and is missing some. The sample includes roughly 150,000 clones, approximately 90% seen only once; the top ten take 5%. The sample consisted of peripheral blood. These receptors originate from a human donor in a cohort sampled during active COVID-19.

CDR3 sequence: CASSALGRLDTGELFF. CDR3 in DNA: TGTGCCAGTTCGGCCCTCGGGAGGTTGGACACCGGGGAGCTGTTTTTT. The chain employs TRBV19 and TRBJ2-2; 7 bases match TRBD2. The CDR3 has 16 residues. The germline V gene encodes CDR1 LNHDA and CDR2 SQIVND (reference sequence). V lost 8 bases, J lost 3 bases, and 12 bases stayed unmatched.

CDR3 nucleotide sequence: TGTGCCTGGAGTTATGTTAGGAGGGGCGACTATGGCTACACCTTC. It specifies CAWSYVRRGDYGYTF. The J gene is TRBJ1-2, the V gene TRBV30, with D maybe TRBD1 (5 bases). The CDR3 is 15 amino acids. Germline-derived CDR1 and CDR2 are GTSNPN and SVGIG (reference sequence). Trimming cost V 2 bases and J 3 bases, with 16 bases left between them.

V gene TRBV9 combines with J gene TRBJ2-2; the D gene is possibly TRBD2 (5 bases). Trimming took 2 bases from V and 7 from J, leaving 6 bases between them. Per germline, CDR1 SGDLS and CDR2 YYNGEE. The CDR3 spans 12 residues. The CDR3, as DNA: TGTGCCAGCAGCGTGAGGGTCGGGGAGCTGTTTTTT. This translates into CASSVRVGELFF.

V usage is TRBV18 and J usage is TRBJ2-7; tentative D call: TRBD1 (5 bases). V lost 3 bases and J 2 bases, leaving 11 bases between the germline ends. Germline V gene data show CDR1 as KGHSH and CDR2 as LQKENI. The CDR3 has 14 amino acids. The CDR3 reads CASSPSAGTYEQYF. CDR3 in DNA: TGTGCCAGCTCACCCTCAGCAGGGACCTACGAGCAGTACTTC.

This chain links TRBV28 with TRBJ1-1, with D perhaps matching TRBD1 (5 bases). This CDR3 region has 14 residues. The V and J ends lost 3 bases and 8 bases respectively, with 16 bases between them. Looked up from germline, CDR1 is MDHEN and CDR2 is SYDVKM. The CDR3 DNA is TGTGCCAGCAGTTTGCTAGGGGCGAACAGGGAAGCTTTCTTT. The encoded protein is CASSLLGANREAFF.

The V and J genes are TRBV9 and TRBJ1-2; the D gene is possibly TRBD1 (5 bases). With 0 bases removed from V and 5 bases from J, the gap between germline ends came to 8 bases. CDR1 is SGDLS, CDR2 YYNGEE, per germline. This CDR3 has 13 residues. CDR3 in DNA: TGTGCCAGCAGCGTAGACCGACAGTATGGCTACACCTTC. It encodes CASSVDRQYGYTF.

This chain uses TRBV30 with TRBJ1-1, with D possibly matching TRBD1 (6 bases). V lost 4 bases, J lost 4 bases, and 13 bases lay in between. Looked up from germline, CDR1 is GTSNPN and CDR2 is SVGIG (reference sequence). CDR3 size: 13 residues. The CDR3 spells CAWTQGGGTEAFF. DNA of the CDR3: TGTGCCTGGACCCAGGGAGGGGGCACTGAAGCTTTCTTT.

This chain uses TRBV28 with TRBJ2-2; 7 bases are a match to TRBD2. The CDR3 totals 13 residues. Losses at the gene ends were 8 bases for V and 3 bases for J; bases not matched to a gene: 3. Germline CDR1 and CDR2: MDHEN and SYDVKM. CDR3: CASGGGDTGELFF. The CDR3, as DNA: TGTGCCAGCGGGGGAGGGGACACCGGGGAGCTGTTTTTT.

This chain uses TRBV10-3 with TRBJ1-1, with 7 positions matching TRBD1. CDR1 and CDR2 from the germline V gene are ENHRY and SYGVKD. Trimming at V came to 3 bases and at J to 5 bases, leaving 9 bases not matched to a gene. There are 15 residues in the CDR3. CDR3 sequence: CAISERAGGMTEAFF. The CDR3 bases are TGTGCCATCAGTGAACGGGCAGGGGGGATGACTGAAGCTTTCTTT.

The V gene is TRBV27, the J gene TRBJ2-1, with 9 bases lining up with TRBD2. Germline V CDR1 and CDR2: MNHEY, SMNVEV (reference sequence). Trimming took 2 bases from V and 6 from J; bases not matched to a gene: 11. This CDR3 comprises 17 residues. This CDR3 reads CASSLAGGGRALNEQFF. CDR3 sequence (DNA): TGTGCCAGCAGTTTAGCGGGGGGCGGGAGGGCCCTCAATGAGCAGTTCTTC.

This clone was detected once. The chain couples TRBV28 to TRBJ2-5; TRBD2 agrees at 13 bases. This CDR3 region has 14 residues. V trimming: 6 bases; J trimming: 5 bases; junction bases outside the gene matches: 3. Germline CDR1 reads MDHEN; CDR2 reads SYDVKM. The CDR3 nucleotides are TGTGCCAGCAGGACTAGCGGGGGGAGGGAGACCCAGTACTTC. Translating it yields CASRTSGGRETQYF.